Each of the 18 T cell receptor beta chains below was sequenced from the same sample in a study of shared clonotypes between healthy human individuals (dated by TCRdb to 2018 to 2021). Preparation of the library involved the immunoSEQ multiplex PCR assay. TCRdb mirrors the immuneACCESS table, restricted to in-frame sequences. Some clones are absent from its copies; in checked studies, under half trace to an unresolved V gene, and the reason for the others is unknown. This sample holds around 2.1 million clones; approximately 96% were observed only once. More than 0.1% of the sample is held by the ten biggest clonotypes. Input material: naive CD4+ T cells sorted from blood. The cell subset or site label of this sample denotes: CD45RA+ positively selected. These receptor sequences come from a young man in good health.

V usage is TRBV4-1 and J usage is TRBJ2-7; maybe TRBD2 (5 bases). Germline assignment: CDR1 MGHRA and CDR2 YSYEKL. V gave up 0 bases and J gave up 4 bases, with 13 bases separating them. This CDR3 contains 15 residues. The chain's CDR3 is CASSQDRGDWYEQYF. CDR3 bases: TGCGCCAGCAGCCAAGATCGGGGTGATTGGTACGAGCAGTACTTC.

The V call is TRBV28, the J call TRBJ2-1; 11 bases are a match to TRBD2. Unmatched junction bases numbered 21, after V lost 7 bases and J lost 7 bases. Germline CDR1 is MDHEN and CDR2 is SYDVKM. CDR3 length: 19 amino acids. This CDR3 is CASKTLLAGGKGTRNEQFF. The CDR3 DNA reads TGTGCCAGCAAAACCCTGCTAGCGGGAGGAAAGGGGACACGGAATGAGCAGTTCTTC.

This clone was found a few times. The chain links TRBV6-1 to TRBJ1-6; D gene unclear. The length of the CDR3 is 13 residues. Germline CDR1 reads MNHNS; CDR2 reads SASEGT. Trimming pared 2 bases from V and 3 bases from J, leaving 2 bases between. CDR3 nucleotide sequence: TGTGCCAGCAGTGAACACTATAATTCACCCCTCCACTTT. Protein product: CASSEHYNSPLHF.

This chain links TRBV5-1 with TRBJ2-7, with TRBD1 identical over 7 bases. The V gene end was trimmed by 4 bases and the J gene end by 1 base; junction bases not matched to a gene: 5. The CDR3 loop spans 14 amino acids. Per germline, CDR1 SGHRS and CDR2 YFSETQ. The CDR3: CASSRDRISYEQYF. The CDR3 bases are TGCGCCAGCAGCCGGGACAGAATTTCCTACGAGCAGTACTTC. The full variable domain, completed using reference TRBV5-1 and TRBJ2-7, is KAGVTQTPRYLIKTRGQQVTLSCSPISGHRSVSWYQQTPGQGLQFLFEYFSETQRNKGNFPGRFSGRQFSNSRSEMNVSTLELGDSALYLCASSRDRISYEQYFGPGTRLTVT.

V usage is TRBV19 and J usage is TRBJ1-2, with a weak D call TRBD1 (6 bases). Looked up from germline, CDR1 is LNHDA and CDR2 is SQIVND (reference sequence). CDR3 size: 14 residues. Trimming removed 4 bases at V and 3 bases at J, with 12 bases between. The CDR3 region has the DNA TGTGCCAGTAGTACCCCACAGGGACACTATGGCTACACCTTC. Translated: CASSTPQGHYGYTF.

This clone was seen only once. V is TRBV7-9 and J is TRBJ2-7; D may correspond to TRBD1 or TRBD2 (6 bases each). The CDR3 is 15 amino acids. V was shortened by 1 base and J by 1 base, with 11 bases between the two germline ends. CDR1 is SEHNR, CDR2 FQNEAQ, per germline (reference sequence). The CDR3 sequence is CASSLDGGPSYEQYF. CDR3 nucleotide sequence: TGTGCCAGCAGCTTAGACGGGGGCCCTTCCTACGAGCAGTACTTC.

The V gene is TRBV28, the J gene TRBJ2-7; D perhaps matches TRBD2 (7 bases). V was clipped by 7 bases and J by 3 bases, with 13 bases between them. The V gene's germline CDR1 is MDHEN and CDR2 SYDVKM. The CDR3 totals 13 residues. Here the CDR3 DNA reads TGTGCCAGCAACGGGGGCGGGAGCTACGAGCAGTACTTC. Amino acids: CASNGGGSYEQYF.

CDR3 nucleotides: TGTGCCAGCTCACCGCAGGACAGAGCTAATGAAAAACTGTTTTTT. This codes for CASSPQDRANEKLFF. V is TRBV18 and J is TRBJ1-4; the D gene is possibly TRBD1 (6 bases). CDR1 is KGHSH, CDR2 LQKENI, per germline. This CDR3 comprises 15 residues. Trimming left V 3 bases short and J 3 bases short, with 11 bases between.

This chain uses TRBV6-5 with TRBJ1-6; TRBD1 is a possible D gene (5 bases). Trimming removed 2 bases from V and 10 bases from J, with 9 bases in between. The CDR3 is made up of 13 amino acids. Germline V lookup: CDR1 MNHEY, CDR2 SVGAGI. The CDR3 DNA reads as TGTGCCAGCAGTTACATGAAGGGGTCACCCCTCCACTTT. Translating gives CASSYMKGSPLHF.

J is TRBJ1-4 and V is TRBV27; D gene uncertain. The length of the CDR3 is 14 residues. CDR1 is MNHEY, CDR2 SMNVEV, per germline (reference sequence). Deletions cut 1 base from V and 6 bases from J, with 9 bases between. CDR3 DNA sequence: TGTGCCAGCAGTTTATACGGACGTGATGAAAAACTGTTTTTT. Residues: CASSLYGRDEKLFF.

The V call is TRBV7-2, the J call TRBJ2-7; D might be TRBD2 (6 bases). This CDR3 has 15 amino acids. Looked up from germline, CDR1 is SGHTA and CDR2 is FQGNSA. The V end was cut by 5 bases, the J end by 1 base, with 15 bases between. CDR3 sequence (DNA): TGTGCCAGCAGCACGGGCGGGGCTTCTTCCTACGAGCAGTACTTC. Its translation is CASSTGGASSYEQYF.

The chain couples TRBV30 to TRBJ2-1; perhaps TRBD2 as D (6 bases). CDR1 GTSNPN and CDR2 SVGIG come from the germline V gene (reference sequence). The CDR3 spans 13 residues. V was cut by 4 bases and J by 3 bases, with 10 bases left in between. The CDR3 coding sequence is TGTGCCTGGAATGGCGGGGTCTACAATGAGCAGTTCTTC. Translating it yields CAWNGGVYNEQFF. The full variable domain, in which reference TRBV30 and TRBJ2-1 provide the parts outside the CDR3, is SQTIHQWPATLVQPVGSPLSLECTVEGTSNPNLYWYRQAAGRGLQLLFYSVGIGQISSEVPQNLSASRPQDRQFILSSKKLLLSDSGFYLCAWNGGVYNEQFFGPGTRLTVL.

J is TRBJ2-2 and V is TRBV30; 7 nucleotides align to TRBD1. With V trimmed by 2 bases and J by 1 base, 7 bases remained unmatched. The CDR3 length is 16 residues. Germline V gene sequence: CDR1 GTSNPN, CDR2 SVGIG (reference sequence). The CDR3 reads CAWSRSRTGNTGELFF. The DNA for the CDR3 is TGTGCCTGGAGTCGTAGTAGGACAGGGAACACCGGGGAGCTGTTTTTT.

The chain uses TRBV11-1 and TRBJ2-7, with a weak D call TRBD1 (5 bases). V was pared by 1 base and J by 2 bases, with 9 bases between. The CDR3 runs to 14 residues. Germline V lookup: CDR1 SGHAT, CDR2 FQDESV (reference sequence). CDR3 sequence (DNA): TGTGCCAGCAGCTTAGGGGGCCTTCCCTACGAGCAGTACTTC. Its protein is CASSLGGLPYEQYF.

The rearrangement links TRBV19 to TRBJ1-1; D is ambiguous. Trimming cost V 1 base and J 4 bases, with 10 bases left between them. CDR1 and CDR2 (germline): LNHDA, SQIVND (reference sequence). The CDR3 runs 14 residues. CDR3 region: CASSIGWGFTEAFF. CDR3 DNA sequence: TGTGCCAGTAGTATAGGTTGGGGTTTCACTGAAGCTTTCTTT.

The V gene is TRBV6-1, the J gene TRBJ1-5; D remains unclear. The length of the CDR3 is 15 residues. The V end was cut by 1 base, the J end by 4 bases, with 11 bases between. Looked up from germline, CDR1 is MNHNS and CDR2 is SASEGT. This CDR3 is CASSEGKGRNQPQHF. CDR3 nucleotides: TGTGCCAGCAGTGAAGGGAAGGGCCGAAATCAGCCCCAGCATTTT.

J is TRBJ1-2 and V is TRBV11-2; perhaps TRBD1 as D (5 bases). CDR1 and CDR2 from the germline V gene are SGHAT and FQNNGV. The V gene lost 1 base and the J gene lost 2 bases, with 8 bases spanning the gap. The CDR3 is 14 residues long. The CDR3 here is CASSLGGLNYGYTF. CDR3 DNA sequence: TGTGCCAGCAGCTTAGGGGGCTTAAACTATGGCTACACCTTC.

This sequence joins TRBV7-2 and TRBJ2-7; 7 bases align to TRBD1. V shed 6 bases, J shed 6 bases, and the junction held 20 bases outside the gene matches. This CDR3 is 17 amino acids long. The germline V gene encodes CDR1 SGHTA and CDR2 FQGNSA. CDR3 region: CASSQTVSGLGGFEQYF. As DNA, the CDR3 is TGTGCCAGCAGTCAGACGGTATCCGGCTTAGGGGGCTTCGAGCAGTACTTC.